These 18 T cell receptor beta chains were sequenced from one sample in a study of response to subunit inactivated influenza vaccine. A single record per CDR3 protein comes from TCRdb applying MiXCR to the RT-PCR reads. This sample has more than 200,000 distinct CDR3 sequences, with 12% found just once. Sequencing used non-naive T cells sorted from PBMCs, obtained roughly 2 weeks before vaccination. All receptors derive from a man aged 50 to 59 who received an inactivated influenza vaccine.

This clonotype occurred many times. The CDR3, as DNA: TGTGCCAGCAGGGAGGGTCTTACCGGGGAGCTGTTTTTT. Translating gives CASREGLTGELFF. The V call is TRBV12-3 or TRBV12-4, the J call TRBJ2-2; tentatively, D is TRBD2 (6 bases). CDR3 length: 13 amino acids. Trimming left V 6 bases short and J 5 bases short, with 10 bases between.

The chain employs TRBV7-2 and TRBJ1-2, with D hard to call. Germline CDR1 SGHTA, CDR2 FQGNSA. The V gene lost 3 bases and the J gene lost 13 bases, with 3 bases spanning the gap. The CDR3 loop spans 8 amino acids. DNA of the CDR3: TGTGCCAGCAGCTTGCTCACCTTC. Translating gives CASSLLTF.

The chain is built from TRBV20-1 and TRBJ2-3; D is perhaps TRBD2 (6 bases). This CDR3 has 14 residues. Germline V gene lookup returns CDR1 DFQATT and CDR2 SNEGSKA (reference sequence). Trimming pared 5 bases from V and 0 bases from J, leaving 12 bases between. The CDR3 sequence: CSAGSSVSTDTQYF. DNA of the CDR3: TGCAGTGCTGGCTCTAGCGTAAGCACAGATACGCAGTATTTT.

As DNA, the CDR3 is TGTGCCAGCAACCGGGGAGGACTAGCGGGTCAACGGGGCAATGAGCAGTTCTTC. Translating gives CASNRGGLAGQRGNEQFF. The rearrangement joins TRBV14 to TRBJ2-1; 11 nucleotides line up with TRBD2. The junction had 17 bases not matched to a gene; V was cut back by 7 bases and J by 6 bases. The germline V gene has CDR1 SGHDN and CDR2 FVKESK. CDR3 length: 18 residues. The complete variable domain, with remaining parts taken from reference TRBV14 and TRBJ2-1, reads EAGVTQFPSHSVIEKGQTVTLRCDPISGHDNLYWYRRVMGKEIKFLLHFVKESKQDESGMPNNRFLAERTGGTYSTLKVQPAELEDSGVYFCASNRGGLAGQRGNEQFFGPGTRLTVL.

This clonotype was found many times. The chain joins TRBV5-5 to TRBJ2-2, with D perhaps assigned TRBD1 or TRBD2 (5 bases each). The CDR3 is made up of 15 amino acids. CDR1 and CDR2 (germline): SGHKS, YYEKEE (reference sequence). V was cut by 5 bases and J by 1 base, with 12 bases left in between. The CDR3 coding sequence is TGTGCCAGCAGACCCGGGACGGTGAACACCGGGGAGCTGTTTTTT. This gives the protein CASRPGTVNTGELFF. The full variable domain, its missing parts supplied by reference TRBV5-5 and TRBJ2-2, is DAGVTQSPTHLIKTRGQQVTLRCSPISGHKSVSWYQQVLGQGPQFIFQYYEKEERGRGNFPDRFSARQFPNYSSELNVNALLLGDSALYLCASRPGTVNTGELFFGEGSRLTVL.

This clonotype was detected a few times. CDR3 nucleotide sequence: TGCGCCAGCAGTTCCGGGACAGCCCCGTCCGGGGGAGAGACCCAGTACTTC. Its translation is CASSSGTAPSGGETQYF. The gene calls are TRBV5-1 and TRBJ2-5; D possibly corresponds to TRBD1 (7 bases). In germline, CDR1 is SGHRS, CDR2 YFSETQ. This CDR3 has 17 amino acids. Trimming took 5 bases from V and 4 from J, leaving 24 bases between them.

This clonotype was counted only a few times. The chain links TRBV20-1 to TRBJ1-1; D gene unclear. The length of the CDR3 is 14 residues. V lost 5 bases and J lost 1, with 14 bases in between. Germline-derived CDR1 and CDR2 are DFQATT and SNEGSKA (reference sequence). CDR3 protein: CSAPITGGNTEAFF. In DNA, the CDR3 is TGCAGTGCTCCTATTACGGGAGGGAACACTGAAGCTTTCTTT.

This clonotype was counted between two and nine times. The chain couples TRBV5-6 to TRBJ2-5; 15 nucleotides match TRBD2. The germline gives CDR1 SGHDT, CDR2 YYEEEE. This CDR3 is built from 16 residues. J lost 4 bases, V lost 3 bases, and 4 bases had no gene match. The CDR3 nucleotides are TGTGCCAGCAGCTCGGGACTAGCGGGGGGAGGAGAGACCCAGTACTTC. As protein: CASSSGLAGGGETQYF.

This clonotype appeared many times. The V call is TRBV7-3, the J call TRBJ2-3; TRBD2 aligns across 9 bases. Trimming took 5 bases from V and 4 from J; bases not matched to a gene: 10. Germline CDR1 SGHTA, CDR2 FQGTGA. This CDR3 has 16 residues. CDR3 protein: CASSLMGSGSSDTQYF. In DNA, the CDR3 is TGTGCCAGCAGCCTAATGGGTAGCGGGAGTTCAGATACGCAGTATTTT. The full variable domain, rest sourced from reference TRBV7-3 and TRBJ2-3, is GAGVSQTPSNKVTEKGKYVELRCDPISGHTALYWYRQSLGQGPEFLIYFQGTGAADDSGLPNDRFFAVRPEGSVSTLKIQRTERGDSAVYLCASSLMGSGSSDTQYFGPGTRLTVL.

This clonotype occurred a few times. V and J are TRBV7-2 and TRBJ2-7; D not certain. The V gene lost 1 base and the J gene lost 4 bases, with 11 bases spanning the gap. This CDR3 is built from 14 residues. Germline-derived CDR1 and CDR2 are SGHTA and FQGNSA. CDR3 sequence: CASSLEGDAYEQYF. CDR3 sequence (DNA): TGTGCCAGCAGCTTAGAGGGCGACGCTTACGAGCAGTACTTC. The full variable domain, with the rest looked up from reference TRBV7-2 and TRBJ2-7, is GAGVSQSPSNKVTEKGKDVELRCDPISGHTALYWYRQSLGQGLEFLIYFQGNSAPDKSGLPSDRFSAERTGGSVSTLTIQRTQQEDSAVYLCASSLEGDAYEQYFGPGTRLTVT.

The rearrangement links TRBV5-1 to TRBJ2-1; 12 bases align to TRBD2. The J segment lost 6 bases and the V segment lost 1 base, leaving 5 bases of the junction unmatched. The CDR3 has 16 residues. Germline CDR1 and CDR2: SGHRS and YFSETQ. The CDR3 sequence is CASSLLLAGGANEQFF. In DNA, the CDR3 is TGCGCCAGCAGCTTGCTGCTAGCGGGGGGGGCCAATGAGCAGTTCTTC.

The J gene is TRBJ2-4, the V gene TRBV6-4, with 7 bases identical to TRBD2. There are 20 residues in the CDR3. Losses at the gene ends were 6 bases for V and 0 bases for J; bases not matched to a gene: 20. The V gene's germline CDR1 is MRHNA and CDR2 SNTAGT. CDR3: CASSPPRASGAKLAKNIQYF. The DNA of the CDR3 is TGTGCCAGCAGCCCCCCCCGGGCTAGCGGTGCGAAGCTAGCCAAAAACATTCAGTACTTC.

This chain joins TRBV7-9 and TRBJ1-6; 7 nucleotides line up with TRBD1. CDR1 is SEHNR, CDR2 FQNEAQ, per germline (reference sequence). The length of the CDR3 is 14 residues. V dropped 1 base and J dropped 18; count of bases not matched to a gene: 12. DNA for the CDR3: TGTGCCAGCAGCTTAGAGGTTGCAGGGGGACCCACCCACTTT. This sequence encodes CASSLEVAGGPTHF.

The J gene is TRBJ2-3, the V gene TRBV29-1, with D tentatively TRBD2 (6 bases). Germline loops: CDR1 SQVTM, CDR2 ANQGSEA. The CDR3 sequence is 13 residues long. Trimming removed 4 bases at V and 1 base at J, with 9 bases between. The CDR3 DNA sequence: TGCAGCGTTGCGGGAGCAGGCACAGATACGCAGTATTTT. It translates to CSVAGAGTDTQYF.

This clonotype was seen only a few times. J is TRBJ2-1 and V is TRBV5-1; D is undetermined. The CDR3 is 13 residues long. Trimming removed 0 bases at V and 8 bases at J, with 9 bases between. CDR1 and CDR2 (germline): SGHRS, YFSETQ. The CDR3 is CASSLGHADEQFF. CDR3 nucleotide sequence: TGCGCCAGCAGCTTGGGCCACGCCGATGAGCAGTTCTTC.

CDR3 DNA: TGTGCCAGCTCACCAGGGCGACTAGCCAAAAACATTCAGTACTTC. Its translation: CASSPGRLAKNIQYF. V usage is TRBV18 and J usage is TRBJ2-4; no reliable D call. Germline CDR1 and CDR2: KGHSH and LQKENI. The CDR3 consists of 15 residues. Trimming cost V 2 bases and J 0 bases, with 8 bases left between them.

In its sample, this clonotype was seen a few times. The chain is built from TRBV20-1 and TRBJ1-5, with 8 bases lining up with TRBD1. The J segment lost 7 bases and the V segment lost 5 bases, leaving 22 bases of the junction unmatched. CDR1 DFQATT and CDR2 SNEGSKA come from the germline V gene (reference sequence). The CDR3 spans 18 residues. The CDR3: CSADPPSGTGGRGQPQHF. The DNA of the CDR3 is TGCAGTGCTGACCCCCCGTCGGGAACAGGGGGTAGGGGGCAGCCCCAGCATTTT.

There are a few counts of this clonotype. This chain links TRBV7-3 with TRBJ1-1, with TRBD1 identical over 8 bases. The junction had 5 bases not matched to a gene; V was cut back by 5 bases and J by 3 bases. Germline CDR1 reads SGHTA; CDR2 reads FQGTGA. This CDR3 is 14 amino acids long. CDR3 protein: CASSKQGGDTEAFF. CDR3 in DNA: TGTGCCAGCAGCAAACAGGGGGGGGACACTGAAGCTTTCTTT.